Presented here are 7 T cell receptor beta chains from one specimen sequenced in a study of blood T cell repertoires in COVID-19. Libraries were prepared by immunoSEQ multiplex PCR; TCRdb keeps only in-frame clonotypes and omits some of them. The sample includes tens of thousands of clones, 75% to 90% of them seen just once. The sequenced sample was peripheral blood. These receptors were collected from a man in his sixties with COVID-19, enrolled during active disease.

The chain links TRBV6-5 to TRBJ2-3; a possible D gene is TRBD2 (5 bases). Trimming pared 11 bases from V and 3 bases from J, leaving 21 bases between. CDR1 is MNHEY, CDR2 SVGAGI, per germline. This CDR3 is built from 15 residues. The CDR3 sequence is CASSSVEPGTDTQYF. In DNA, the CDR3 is TGTGCCTCCTCCAGCGTGGAGCCGGGGACAGATACGCAGTATTTT.

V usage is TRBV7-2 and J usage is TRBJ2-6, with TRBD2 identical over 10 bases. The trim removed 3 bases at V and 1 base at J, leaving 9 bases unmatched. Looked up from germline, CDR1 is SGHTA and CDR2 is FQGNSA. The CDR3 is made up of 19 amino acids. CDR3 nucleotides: TGTGCCAGCAGCTTGCCCGCTAGCGGGAGATCATCTGGGGCCAACGTCCTGACTTTC. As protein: CASSLPASGRSSGANVLTF.

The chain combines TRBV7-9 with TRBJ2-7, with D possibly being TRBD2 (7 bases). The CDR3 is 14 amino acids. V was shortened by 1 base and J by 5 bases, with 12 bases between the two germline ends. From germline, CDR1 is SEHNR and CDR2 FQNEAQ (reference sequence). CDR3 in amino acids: CASSLEGGAHEQYF. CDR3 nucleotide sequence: TGTGCCAGCAGCTTAGAGGGGGGGGCCCACGAGCAGTACTTC.

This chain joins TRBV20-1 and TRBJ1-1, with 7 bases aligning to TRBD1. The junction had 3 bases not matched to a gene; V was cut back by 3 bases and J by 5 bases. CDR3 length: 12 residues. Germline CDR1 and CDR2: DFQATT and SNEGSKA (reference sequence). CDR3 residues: CSASRQGTEAFF. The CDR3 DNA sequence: TGCAGTGCTAGTAGACAGGGTACTGAAGCTTTCTTT.

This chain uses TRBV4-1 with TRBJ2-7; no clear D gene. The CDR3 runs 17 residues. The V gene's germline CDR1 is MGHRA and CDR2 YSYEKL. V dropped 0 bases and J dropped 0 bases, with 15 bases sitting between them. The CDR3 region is CASSQDLSSALSYEQYF. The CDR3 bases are TGCGCCAGCAGCCAAGATCTTAGTTCCGCACTCTCCTACGAGCAGTACTTC.

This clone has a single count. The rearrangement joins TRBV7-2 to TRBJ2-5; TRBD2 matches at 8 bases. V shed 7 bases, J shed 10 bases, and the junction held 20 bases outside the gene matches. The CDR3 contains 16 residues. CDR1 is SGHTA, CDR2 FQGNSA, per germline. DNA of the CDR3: TGTGCCAGCATCGATACCCGGGCTAGCGGGTTGCAGGACCAGTACTTC. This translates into CASIDTRASGLQDQYF.

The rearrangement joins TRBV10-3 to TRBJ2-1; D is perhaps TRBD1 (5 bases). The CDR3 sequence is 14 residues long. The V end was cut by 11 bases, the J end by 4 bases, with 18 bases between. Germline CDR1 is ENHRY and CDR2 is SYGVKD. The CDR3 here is CAANDKGWYNEQFF. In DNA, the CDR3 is TGTGCCGCCAATGACAAGGGGTGGTACAATGAGCAGTTCTTC.